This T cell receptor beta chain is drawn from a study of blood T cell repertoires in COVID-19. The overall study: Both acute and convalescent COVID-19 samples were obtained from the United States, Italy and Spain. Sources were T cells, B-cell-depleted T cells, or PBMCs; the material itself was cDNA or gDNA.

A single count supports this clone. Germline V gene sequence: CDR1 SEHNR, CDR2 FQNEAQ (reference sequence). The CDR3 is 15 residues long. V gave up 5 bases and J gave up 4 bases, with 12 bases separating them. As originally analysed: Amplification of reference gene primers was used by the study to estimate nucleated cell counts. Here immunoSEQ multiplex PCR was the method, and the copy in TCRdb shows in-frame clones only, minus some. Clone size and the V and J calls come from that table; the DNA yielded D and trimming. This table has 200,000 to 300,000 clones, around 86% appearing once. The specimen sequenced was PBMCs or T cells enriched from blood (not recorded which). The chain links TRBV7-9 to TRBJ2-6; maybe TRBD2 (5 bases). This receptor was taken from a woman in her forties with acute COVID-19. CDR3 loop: CASSPEGAGANVLTF. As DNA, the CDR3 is TGTGCCAGCAGCCCAGAGGGCGCCGGGGCCAACGTCCTGACTTTC.